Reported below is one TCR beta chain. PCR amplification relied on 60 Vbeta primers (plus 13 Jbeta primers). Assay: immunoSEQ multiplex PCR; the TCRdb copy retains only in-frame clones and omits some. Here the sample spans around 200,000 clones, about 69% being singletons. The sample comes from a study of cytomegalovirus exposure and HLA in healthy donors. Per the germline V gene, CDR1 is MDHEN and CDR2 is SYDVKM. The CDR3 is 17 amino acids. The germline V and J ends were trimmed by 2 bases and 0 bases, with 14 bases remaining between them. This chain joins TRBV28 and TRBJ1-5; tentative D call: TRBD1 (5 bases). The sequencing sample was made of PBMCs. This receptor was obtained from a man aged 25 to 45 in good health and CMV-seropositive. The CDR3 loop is CASSLRQNAYSNQPQHF. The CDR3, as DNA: TGTGCCAGCAGTTTAAGACAGAACGCCTATAGCAATCAGCCCCAGCATTTT. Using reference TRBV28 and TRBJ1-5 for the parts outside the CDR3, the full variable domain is DVKVTQSSRYLVKRTGEKVFLECVQDMDHENMFWYRQDPGLGLRLIYFSYDVKMKEKGDIPEGYSVSREKKERFSLILESASTNQTSMYLCASSLRQNAYSNQPQHFGDGTRLSIL.